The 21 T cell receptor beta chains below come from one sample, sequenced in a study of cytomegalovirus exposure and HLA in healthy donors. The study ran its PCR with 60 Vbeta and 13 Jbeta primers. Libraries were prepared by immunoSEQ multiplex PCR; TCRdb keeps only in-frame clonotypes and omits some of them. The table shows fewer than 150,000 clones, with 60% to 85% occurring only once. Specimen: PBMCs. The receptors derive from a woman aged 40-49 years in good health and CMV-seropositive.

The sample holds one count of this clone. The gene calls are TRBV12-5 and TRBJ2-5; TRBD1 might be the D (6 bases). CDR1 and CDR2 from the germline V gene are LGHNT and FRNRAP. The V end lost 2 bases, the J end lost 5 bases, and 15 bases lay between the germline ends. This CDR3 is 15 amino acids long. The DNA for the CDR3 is TGTGCTAGTGGTTTGCCCCCTGGCAGGGGTGAGACCCAGTACTTC. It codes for CASGLPPGRGETQYF.

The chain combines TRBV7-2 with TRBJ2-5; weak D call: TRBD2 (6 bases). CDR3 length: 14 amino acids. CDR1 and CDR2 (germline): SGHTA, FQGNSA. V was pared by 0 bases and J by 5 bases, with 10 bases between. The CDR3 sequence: CASSLAAGSETQYF. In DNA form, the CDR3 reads TGTGCCAGCAGCTTAGCTGCGGGAAGTGAGACCCAGTACTTC.

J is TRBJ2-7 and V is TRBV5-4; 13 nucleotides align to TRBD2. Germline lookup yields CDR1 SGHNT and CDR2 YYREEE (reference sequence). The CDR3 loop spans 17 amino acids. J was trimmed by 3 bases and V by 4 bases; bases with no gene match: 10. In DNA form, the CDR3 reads TGTGCCAGCAGCCGTCGGACTAGCGGGAGAGGGGGCTACGAGCAGTACTTC. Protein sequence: CASSRRTSGRGGYEQYF.

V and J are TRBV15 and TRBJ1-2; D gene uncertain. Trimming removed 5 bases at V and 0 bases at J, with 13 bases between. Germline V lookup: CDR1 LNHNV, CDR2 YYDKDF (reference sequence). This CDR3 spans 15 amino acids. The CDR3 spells CATSGLAAANYGYTF. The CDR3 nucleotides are TGTGCCACCAGCGGACTAGCGGCGGCTAACTATGGCTACACCTTC.

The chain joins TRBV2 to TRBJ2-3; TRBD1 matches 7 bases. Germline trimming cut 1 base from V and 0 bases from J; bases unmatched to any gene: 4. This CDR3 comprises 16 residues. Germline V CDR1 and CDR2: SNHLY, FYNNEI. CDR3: CASSEGTGYSTDTQYF. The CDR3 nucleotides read TGTGCCAGCAGTGAAGGGACAGGTTATAGCACAGATACGCAGTATTTT.

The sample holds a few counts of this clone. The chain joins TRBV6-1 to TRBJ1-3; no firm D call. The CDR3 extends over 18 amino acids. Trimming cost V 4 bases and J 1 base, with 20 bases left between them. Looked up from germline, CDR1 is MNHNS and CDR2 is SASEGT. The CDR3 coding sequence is TGTGCCAGCAGTGGAAAAGTATCCCAAACAGCATCTGGAAACACCATATATTTT. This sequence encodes CASSGKVSQTASGNTIYF.

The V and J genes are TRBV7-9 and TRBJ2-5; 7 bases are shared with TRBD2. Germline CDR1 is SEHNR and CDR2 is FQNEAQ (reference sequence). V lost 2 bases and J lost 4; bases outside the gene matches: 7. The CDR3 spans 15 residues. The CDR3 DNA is TGTGCCAGCAGCTTAAATGGACTAGAGGCAGAGACCCAGTACTTC. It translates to CASSLNGLEAETQYF.

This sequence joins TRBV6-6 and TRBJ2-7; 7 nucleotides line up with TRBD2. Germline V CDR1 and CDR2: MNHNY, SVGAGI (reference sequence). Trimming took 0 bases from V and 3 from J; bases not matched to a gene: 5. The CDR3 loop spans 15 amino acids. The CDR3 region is CASSYSSGIGYEQYF. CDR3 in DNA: TGTGCCAGCAGTTACTCGAGCGGGATAGGCTACGAGCAGTACTTC.

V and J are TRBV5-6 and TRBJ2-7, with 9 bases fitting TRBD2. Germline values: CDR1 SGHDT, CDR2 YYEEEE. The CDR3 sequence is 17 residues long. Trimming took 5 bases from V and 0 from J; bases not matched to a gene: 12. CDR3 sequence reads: CASRGGRAQPRSYEQYF. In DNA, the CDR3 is TGTGCCAGCAGGGGCGGGAGGGCCCAACCCCGCTCCTACGAGCAGTACTTC.

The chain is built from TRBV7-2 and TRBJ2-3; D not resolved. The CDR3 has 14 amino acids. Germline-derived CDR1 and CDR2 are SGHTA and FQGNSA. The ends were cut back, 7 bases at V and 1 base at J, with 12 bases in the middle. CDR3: CASTHPGGTDTQYF. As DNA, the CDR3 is TGTGCCAGCACCCATCCTGGAGGCACAGATACGCAGTATTTT.

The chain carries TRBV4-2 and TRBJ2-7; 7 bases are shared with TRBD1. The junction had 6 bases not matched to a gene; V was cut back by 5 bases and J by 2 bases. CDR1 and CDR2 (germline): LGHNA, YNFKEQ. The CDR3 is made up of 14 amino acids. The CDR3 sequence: CASSEGGSTYEQYF. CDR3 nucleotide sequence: TGTGCCAGCAGCGAAGGGGGCTCAACCTACGAGCAGTACTTC.

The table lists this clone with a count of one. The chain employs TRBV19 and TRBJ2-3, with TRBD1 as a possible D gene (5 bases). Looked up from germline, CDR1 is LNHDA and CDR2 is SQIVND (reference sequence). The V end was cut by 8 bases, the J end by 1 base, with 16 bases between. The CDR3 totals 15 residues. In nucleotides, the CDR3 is TGTGCCAGTCAGACGGTACAGGCGGGCACAGATACGCAGTATTTT. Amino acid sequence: CASQTVQAGTDTQYF.

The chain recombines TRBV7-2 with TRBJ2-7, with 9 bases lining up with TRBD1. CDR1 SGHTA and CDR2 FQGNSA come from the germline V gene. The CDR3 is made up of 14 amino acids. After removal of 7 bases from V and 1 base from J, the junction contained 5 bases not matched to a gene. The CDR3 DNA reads TGTGCCAGCACCCCCGGGACAGGGTCCTACGAGCAGTACTTC. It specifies CASTPGTGSYEQYF.

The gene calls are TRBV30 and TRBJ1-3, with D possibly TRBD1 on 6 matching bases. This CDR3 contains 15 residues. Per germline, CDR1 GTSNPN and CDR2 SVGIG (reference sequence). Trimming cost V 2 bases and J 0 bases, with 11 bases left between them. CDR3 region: CAWSKDRLSGNTIYF. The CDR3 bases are TGTGCCTGGAGTAAAGACAGGCTCTCTGGAAACACCATATATTTT. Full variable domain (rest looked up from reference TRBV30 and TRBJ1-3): SQTIHQWPATLVQPVGSPLSLECTVEGTSNPNLYWYRQAAGRGLQLLFYSVGIGQISSEVPQNLSASRPQDRQFILSSKKLLLSDSGFYLCAWSKDRLSGNTIYFGEGSWLTVV.

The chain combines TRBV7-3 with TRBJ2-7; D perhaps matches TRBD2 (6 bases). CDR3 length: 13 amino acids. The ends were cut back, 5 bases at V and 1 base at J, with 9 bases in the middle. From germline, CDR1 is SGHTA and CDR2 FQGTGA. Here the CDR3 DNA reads TGTGCCAGCAGCCGGGACTCTTCCTACGAGCAGTACTTC. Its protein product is CASSRDSSYEQYF. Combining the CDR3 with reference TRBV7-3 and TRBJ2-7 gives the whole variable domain GAGVSQTPSNKVTEKGKYVELRCDPISGHTALYWYRQSLGQGPEFLIYFQGTGAADDSGLPNDRFFAVRPEGSVSTLKIQRTERGDSAVYLCASSRDSSYEQYFGPGTRLTVT.

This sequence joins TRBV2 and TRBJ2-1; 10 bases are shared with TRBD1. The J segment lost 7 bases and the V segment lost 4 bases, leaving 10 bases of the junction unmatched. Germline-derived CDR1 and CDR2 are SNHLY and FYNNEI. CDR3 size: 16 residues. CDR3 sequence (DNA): TGTGCCAGCAGTGTGCCGGGACAGGGGCAATCGAATGAGCAGTTCTTC. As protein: CASSVPGQGQSNEQFF.

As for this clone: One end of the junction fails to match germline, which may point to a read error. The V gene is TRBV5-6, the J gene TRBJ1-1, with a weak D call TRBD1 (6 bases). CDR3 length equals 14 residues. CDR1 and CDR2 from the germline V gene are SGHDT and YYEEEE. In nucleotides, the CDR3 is TGTGCCAGCAGCTTGGGCGGGGGCGACACTGAAGCTTCCTTT. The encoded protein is CASSLGGGDTEASF.

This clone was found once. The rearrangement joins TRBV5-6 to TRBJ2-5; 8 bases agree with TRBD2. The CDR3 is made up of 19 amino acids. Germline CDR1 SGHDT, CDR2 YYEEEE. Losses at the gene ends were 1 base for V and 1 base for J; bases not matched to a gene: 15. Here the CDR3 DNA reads TGTGCCAGCAGCTTGCGGTGGGGGATAGCGGGGCGAACCCAAGAGACCCAGTACTTC. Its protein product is CASSLRWGIAGRTQETQYF. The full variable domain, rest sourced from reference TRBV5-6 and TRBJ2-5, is DAGVTQSPTHLIKTRGQQVTLRCSPKSGHDTVSWYQQALGQGPQFIFQYYEEEERQRGNFPDRFSGHQFPNYSSELNVNALLLGDSALYLCASSLRWGIAGRTQETQYFGPGTRLLVL.

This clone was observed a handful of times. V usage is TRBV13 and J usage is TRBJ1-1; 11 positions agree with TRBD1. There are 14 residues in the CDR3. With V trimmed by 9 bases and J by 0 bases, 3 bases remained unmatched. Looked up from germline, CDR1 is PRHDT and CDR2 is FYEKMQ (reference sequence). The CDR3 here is CASGTGGLNTEAFF. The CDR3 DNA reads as TGTGCCAGTGGGACAGGGGGTTTGAACACTGAAGCTTTCTTT.

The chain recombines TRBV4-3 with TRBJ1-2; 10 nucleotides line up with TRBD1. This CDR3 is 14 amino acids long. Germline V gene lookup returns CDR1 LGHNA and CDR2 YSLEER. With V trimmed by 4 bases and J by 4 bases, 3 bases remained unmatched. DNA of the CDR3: TGCGCCAGCAGCCCGGACAGGGGGACCTATGGCTACACCTTC. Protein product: CASSPDRGTYGYTF.

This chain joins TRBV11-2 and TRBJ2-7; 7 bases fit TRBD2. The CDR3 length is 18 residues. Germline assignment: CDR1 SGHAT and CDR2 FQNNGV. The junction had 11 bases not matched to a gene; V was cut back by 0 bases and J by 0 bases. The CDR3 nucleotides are TGTGCCAGCAGCTTAGATCTACCGGTCGGCGGGAGCTCCTACGAGCAGTACTTC. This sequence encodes CASSLDLPVGGSSYEQYF.